This T cell receptor beta chain was captured by sequencing in a study of post-analysis software for immune sequencing data. For the study at large: Progressive-relapsing, secondary progressive and relapsing-remitting multiple sclerosis were among the disease courses included.

CDR3 length: 15 amino acids. Germline CDR1 LNHNV, CDR2 YYDKDF (reference sequence). V lost 7 bases, J lost 5 bases, and 10 bases stayed unmatched. This clonotype was observed a handful of times. Its antigen is unknown. General study points: Under F measure analysis, samples from one preparation batch co-clustered strongly. Those with multiple sclerosis, the patient group, showed significantly lower normalized Chao1 diversity than controls. A handful of TRBV segments, including TRBV5-6, TRBV5-1 and TRBV20-1, were more frequent in patients than controls.

Sequencing libraries made from TCR beta cDNA carried unique molecular identifiers. TCRdb fed the PCR reads into MiXCR, producing one record per CDR3 protein. The sample holds 380,000 or so distinct CDR3 sequences, around a third seen once. Sequencing was done on a sample of blood. The J gene is TRBJ2-1, the V gene TRBV15; 8 positions agree with TRBD2. The clonotype comes from a girl between 5 and 17 years old with multiple sclerosis. The CDR3 loop reads CATIARGGLDNEQFF. The DNA of the CDR3 is TGTGCCACCATCGCACGGGGGGGCCTAGACAATGAGCAGTTCTTC.